These T cell receptor beta chains were read from a single sample in a study of blood T cell repertoires in COVID-19. TCRdb's table, derived via immunoSEQ multiplex PCR, lists solely in-frame clones and lacks some. Here the sample spans about 160,000 clones, 84% being singletons. Sequenced sample: peripheral blood. These receptors all come from a man aged 40-49 years who had recovered from COVID-19. CDR3s include the opening cysteine and the closing phenylalanine or tryptophan. A D gene is named only where the DNA matches it firmly. Clone size is stated in some rows and not others, as once, few, many or a class when expanded.

D gene	J gene	V gene	clone size	CDR3 protein	CDR3 DNA
TRBD2	TRBJ2-1	TRBV3-1/TRBV3-2	.	CASSQGASGFYEQFF	TGTGCCAGCAGCCAAGGGGCTAGCGGGTTCTATGAGCAGTTCTTC
.	TRBJ2-6	TRBV5-5	.	CASSLGGSGANVLTF	TGTGCCAGCAGCTTGGGAGGGTCTGGGGCCAACGTCCTGACTTTC
TRBD2	TRBJ2-2	TRBV24-1	.	CATSDSTSGRAYTGELFF	TGTGCCACCAGTGATTCGACTAGCGGGAGGGCCTACACCGGGGAGCTGTTTTTT
TRBD2	TRBJ2-2	TRBV19	.	CASSILPIAGSTGELFF	TGTGCCAGTAGTATCCTGCCAATAGCGGGGAGCACCGGGGAGCTGTTTTTT
TRBD1	TRBJ1-5	TRBV19	.	CASGDRFLNQPQHF	TGTGCCAGTGGGGACAGGTTTCTCAATCAGCCCCAGCATTTT
TRBD2	TRBJ2-3	TRBV3-1/TRBV3-2	.	CASKAGASTDTQYF	TGTGCCAGCAAAGCGGGAGCCAGCACAGATACGCAGTATTTT
TRBD1	TRBJ1-2	TRBV5-4	.	CASSLGQGNYGYTF	TGTGCCAGCAGCTTGGGACAGGGAAACTATGGCTACACCTTC
TRBD2	TRBJ2-3	TRBV11-2	.	CASSLAGRGTDTQYF	TGTGCCAGCAGCTTAGCCGGGAGGGGCACAGATACGCAGTATTTT
.	TRBJ1-6	TRBV15	few	CATSRDQGGNSPLHF	TGTGCCACCAGCAGAGATCAAGGAGGGAATTCACCCCTCCACTTT
TRBD1	TRBJ2-5	TRBV7-2	few	CASSLARGRETQYF	TGTGCCAGCAGCTTAGCGAGGGGGCGGGAGACCCAGTACTTC
.	TRBJ2-1	TRBV5-8	.	CASSFSREQFF	TGTGCCAGCAGCTTCAGTCGTGAGCAGTTCTTC
TRBD2	TRBJ2-3	TRBV6-2/TRBV6-3	.	CASSSSGGGSDTQYF	TGTGCCAGCAGTTCTAGCGGAGGCGGCTCAGATACGCAGTATTTT
.	TRBJ2-3	TRBV7-2	once	CASSLIWSGTDTQYF	TGTGCCAGCAGCTTGATCTGGAGCGGCACAGATACGCAGTATTTT
.	TRBJ1-4	TRBV4-2	.	CASSQGGGSATNEKLFF	TGTGCCAGCAGCCAAGGGGGCGGGAGTGCAACTAATGAAAAACTGTTTTTT
TRBD2	TRBJ2-7	TRBV27	.	CASSFPPSGRRREQYF	TGTGCCAGCAGTTTTCCCCCTAGCGGGAGAAGGCGCGAGCAGTACTTC